These 19 T cell receptor beta chains originate from one sample sequenced in a study of control samples from healthy donors and cancer patients. Only in-frame clones appear in the TCRdb table, and some are missing; sequencing was by immunoSEQ multiplex PCR. The table records 110,000 or so clones, about four fifths of them present only once. The sequencing sample was made of blood. Source of these receptors: a woman in her forties or fifties in good health.

The CDR3 is CASSKEISTDTQYF. The CDR3 bases are TGTGCCAGCAGCAAAGAAATCTCCACAGATACGCAGTATTTT. V gene TRBV21-1 combines with J gene TRBJ2-3; the D call of TRBD2 is as the table states it, not checked on the DNA. TRBV21-1 is flagged as a pseudogene. The CDR3 covers 14 residues.

This clone was observed a few times. This chain uses TRBV9 with TRBJ1-6; D gene uncertain. The CDR3 is made up of 14 amino acids. V was clipped by 2 bases and J by 8 bases, with 11 bases between them. Germline assignment: CDR1 SGDLS and CDR2 YYNGEE. CDR3 loop: CASSVAASDSPLHF. The CDR3 DNA reads as TGTGCCAGCAGCGTTGCTGCATCTGATTCACCCCTCCACTTT.

This clone was counted once. The J gene is TRBJ2-1, the V gene TRBV25-1, with D unresolved. The V gene lost 3 bases and the J gene lost 8 bases, with 20 bases spanning the gap. This CDR3 has 16 amino acids. Looked up from germline, CDR1 is MGHDK and CDR2 is SYGVNS. In nucleotides, the CDR3 is TGTGCCAGCAGTGAGGAGCCCGGAAGTGCCCTCGATGAGCAGTTCTTC. It specifies CASSEEPGSALDEQFF.

V usage is TRBV7-2 and J usage is TRBJ1-5; D gene unclear. V lost 2 bases and J 7 bases, leaving 15 bases between the germline ends. This CDR3 is built from 15 residues. Germline V gene sequence: CDR1 SGHTA, CDR2 FQGNSA. The CDR3 coding sequence is TGTGCCAGCAGCTTAAGGACGGCCTCGGGGCAGCCCCAGCATTTT. It encodes CASSLRTASGQPQHF. Together with reference TRBV7-2 and TRBJ1-5, the CDR3 gives the full variable domain: GAGVSQSPSNKVTEKGKDVELRCDPISGHTALYWYRQSLGQGLEFLIYFQGNSAPDKSGLPSDRFSAERTGGSVSTLTIQRTQQEDSAVYLCASSLRTASGQPQHFGDGTRLSIL.

This sequence joins TRBV5-1 and TRBJ1-1; the D gene is possibly TRBD1 (5 bases). V lost 5 bases, J lost 4 bases, and 18 bases lay in between. Germline V CDR1 and CDR2: SGHRS, YFSETQ. This CDR3 comprises 15 residues. The CDR3 coding sequence is TGCGCCAGCAGGGACGGGCTAAGGGACGGCACTGAAGCTTTCTTT. It yields the protein CASRDGLRDGTEAFF.

This sequence joins TRBV5-1 and TRBJ2-3; 10 positions match TRBD1. Per the germline V gene, CDR1 is SGHRS and CDR2 is YFSETQ. J lost 1 base, V lost 7 bases, and 3 bases had no gene match. The CDR3 totals 14 residues. CDR3 amino acids: CASRTGGGTDTQYF. In DNA form, the CDR3 reads TGCGCCAGCCGGACAGGGGGAGGCACAGATACGCAGTATTTT.

This clone was recorded at least ten times. The chain joins TRBV12-5 to TRBJ1-5; 10 bases line up with TRBD1. Germline V gene lookup returns CDR1 LGHNT and CDR2 FRNRAP. The CDR3 extends over 15 amino acids. V shed 1 base, J shed 7 bases, and the junction held 4 bases outside the gene matches. The DNA for the CDR3 is TGTGCTAGTGGTTTGGGACAGGGGGCTCGGCAGCCCCAGCATTTT. As protein: CASGLGQGARQPQHF.

The chain is built from TRBV6-5 and TRBJ1-1; TRBD1 agrees at 8 bases. The germline gives CDR1 MNHEY, CDR2 SVGAGI. The CDR3 length is 12 residues. After removal of 7 bases from V and 13 bases from J, the junction contained 11 bases not matched to a gene. The CDR3 coding sequence is TGTGCCAGCACAACGGACAGGGACTTTGGTTTCTTT. This codes for CASTTDRDFGFF.

This clone occurred a few times. The rearrangement links TRBV30 to TRBJ1-1; tentative D call: TRBD1 (5 bases). The CDR3 is made up of 13 amino acids. V lost 2 bases and J lost 4, with 11 bases in between. CDR1 and CDR2 (germline): GTSNPN, SVGIG (reference sequence). CDR3 amino acids: CAWSNDGGTEAFF. The CDR3 nucleotides are TGTGCCTGGAGTAACGATGGGGGCACTGAAGCTTTCTTT.

The chain uses TRBV10-2 and TRBJ2-1; no clear D gene. From germline, CDR1 is WSHSY and CDR2 SAAADI. Trimming took off 6 bases at V and 9 bases at J, with 12 bases between the two ends. CDR3 length equals 12 residues. CDR3 DNA: TGCGCCAGCAGGGTCTCTAACGGTGAGCAGTTCTTC. Protein product: CASRVSNGEQFF.

The V and J genes are TRBV11-3 and TRBJ2-1, with 10 positions matching TRBD2. Unmatched junction bases numbered 7, after V lost 5 bases and J lost 3 bases. This CDR3 spans 16 amino acids. Germline CDR1 SGHNT, CDR2 YENEEA. Here the CDR3 DNA reads TGTGCCAGCAGCGCAGTGACTAGCGGGTTCTACAATGAGCAGTTCTTC. Encoded protein: CASSAVTSGFYNEQFF.

This clone has more than one count but fewer than ten. The chain couples TRBV11-2 to TRBJ2-3; 10 positions match TRBD1. Trimming cost V 3 bases and J 3 bases; bases outside gene matches: 6. Germline CDR1 reads SGHAT; CDR2 reads FQNNGV. The CDR3 sequence is 16 residues long. CDR3 coding DNA: TGTGCCAGCAGCTTGACCGGGACAGGGGCAACAGATACGCAGTATTTT. This sequence encodes CASSLTGTGATDTQYF.

V usage is TRBV9 and J usage is TRBJ1-3; 11 bases fit TRBD1. V trimming: 3 bases; J trimming: 7 bases; junction bases outside the gene matches: 3. The CDR3 length is 14 residues. Germline CDR1 is SGDLS and CDR2 is YYNGEE. The CDR3 here is CASSAGTGGNTIYF. The CDR3 bases are TGTGCCAGCAGCGCAGGGACAGGGGGTAACACCATATATTTT.

The chain links TRBV5-1 to TRBJ2-1; unclear D gene. Germline-derived CDR1 and CDR2 are SGHRS and YFSETQ. V lost 0 bases, J lost 7 bases, and 5 bases lay in between. This CDR3 spans 12 amino acids. CDR3 nucleotides: TGCGCCAGCAGCTTGGCTGATAATGAGCAGTTCTTC. Translating it yields CASSLADNEQFF.

The chain joins TRBV19 to TRBJ2-7; no firm D call. CDR3 length equals 12 residues. V lost 3 bases to trimming and J lost 6 bases, with 9 bases between them. Germline CDR1 LNHDA, CDR2 SQIVND (reference sequence). The CDR3 region is CASSIGFSEQYF. Written as DNA, the CDR3 is TGTGCCAGTAGTATTGGGTTCTCCGAGCAGTACTTC.

V gene TRBV7-2 combines with J gene TRBJ2-3, with D maybe TRBD2 (5 bases). V dropped 1 base and J dropped 4 bases, with 15 bases sitting between them. Germline-derived CDR1 and CDR2 are SGHTA and FQGNSA. This CDR3 contains 16 residues. The CDR3 spells CASSLVHSGSADTQYF. CDR3 in DNA: TGTGCCAGCAGCTTAGTGCACTCTGGGAGCGCAGATACGCAGTATTTT.

The chain carries TRBV30 and TRBJ2-7; D not resolved. CDR3 length equals 13 residues. Germline V lookup: CDR1 GTSNPN, CDR2 SVGIG (reference sequence). Between the trimmed V and J ends, which lost 2 bases and 2 bases, there was a span of 10 bases. CDR3 sequence: CAWSPGPTYEQYF. DNA of the CDR3: TGTGCCTGGAGTCCTGGTCCTACCTACGAGCAGTACTTC.

The chain links TRBV5-4 to TRBJ1-4; D not resolved. The CDR3 is 13 residues long. Trimming took 2 bases from V and 8 from J, leaving 10 bases between them. Germline lookup yields CDR1 SGHNT and CDR2 YYREEE (reference sequence). The CDR3 protein is CASSLSAEEKLFF. As DNA, the CDR3 is TGTGCCAGCAGCTTATCTGCAGAGGAAAAACTGTTTTTT.

This clone is a singleton in its sample. This sequence joins TRBV5-6 and TRBJ1-5, with D hard to call. Trimming left V 3 bases short and J 6 bases short, with 16 bases between. CDR1 and CDR2 from the germline V gene are SGHDT and YYEEEE. The CDR3 is 15 residues long. The CDR3 loop reads CASSSQIGVGQPQHF. In nucleotides, the CDR3 is TGTGCCAGCAGCTCTCAAATCGGGGTCGGTCAGCCCCAGCATTTT.